The clone carrying this TCR beta chain showed up just a few times. Its antigen is not known. This specimen comes from a study of T cell repertoires in cytomegalovirus infection. Study-wide background: Well-studied HLA-B-restricted epitopes and recently identified HLA-C-restricted epitopes of CMV were both used in the study. The public TCR beta signatures pointed to both CMV infection and matching HLA type.

TCRdb independently ran MiXCR on the reads; one entry per CDR3 protein. The repertoire includes 450,000 to 550,000 distinct CDR3 sequences, 40% to 50% of them detected once, and 43% sits in the top ten. This CDR3 region has 14 residues. With 2 bases removed from V and 8 bases from J, the gap between germline ends came to 15 bases. Germline CDR1 and CDR2: MNHEY and SVGEGT. Study-level findings and limits: The ex vivo response showed dominance by HLA-C-restricted CMV-specific TCR beta clonotypes.

This chain connects TRBV6-2 or TRBV6-3 to TRBJ1-1; no firm D call. Sequenced here: cultured PBMCs, sampled from culture after CMV antigen stimulation. The clonotype comes from a human donor in good health (CMV status not recorded). Some clones in this sample may be carry-over from other donors' samples. The CDR3 nucleotides are TGTGCCAGCAGTTACGCCCGGGTTAACCCAGAAGCTTTCTTT. Amino acids: CASSYARVNPEAFF.